This entry is about one TCR beta chain. The antigen remains undetermined. PCR primers comprised 60 Vbeta and 13 Jbeta primers. Using immunoSEQ multiplex PCR, the repertoire was profiled, and TCRdb retains in-frame clones only, with some absent. The sample lists 120,000 or so clones, 80% occurring once. V was pared by 5 bases and J by 5 bases, with 7 bases of the junction left unmatched. CDR3 length: 15 amino acids. From germline, CDR1 is MNHNS and CDR2 SASEGT. These data are taken from a study of cytomegalovirus exposure and HLA in healthy donors. General observations from the study: Certain sequence variants were highly shared and formed a cluster, and this cluster was likely a sequencing artifact. Looking again later, the authors saw that most CMV-associated TCR beta chains seemed HLA-restricted. When presence/absence was analysed, sequencing depth was taken to be roughly uniform across donors. Among TCR sequences, most were rare, though some public TCRs appeared in many donors.

The TCR sequence derives from a man aged 30 to 45 in good health and CMV-seronegative. V and J are TRBV6-1 and TRBJ1-1; 11 positions match TRBD1. The sample was PBMCs. The CDR3 spells CASSSPGQGVTEAFF. CDR3 coding DNA: TGTGCCAGCAGTTCTCCGGGACAGGGGGTAACTGAAGCTTTCTTT.